The entry that follows covers one TCR beta chain sequence. The data were obtained in a study of OX40 agonist ivuxolimab in advanced cancers. Study-wide context: Intravenous ivuxolimab was administered to patients every 2 weeks at 0.01 to 10 mg/kg.

This table comes from immunoSEQ multiplex PCR, and its TCRdb copy is limited to in-frame clones, with some not included. The table lists 45,000 to 55,000 clones, 81% of them singletons. V was pared by 6 bases and J by 5 bases, with 4 bases of the junction left unmatched. Germline V gives CDR1 MNHEY, CDR2 SMNVEV (reference sequence). The CDR3 contains 12 residues. J is TRBJ2-7 and V is TRBV27; TRBD1 agrees at 7 bases. The clonotype comes from an adult with an advanced solid tumor such as melanoma, head and neck, liver or kidney cancer. The starting material was CD4+ or CD8+ T cells sorted from blood, obtained in a trial of the OX40 agonist ivuxolimab. The CDR3 bases are TGTGCCAGCAGATCACAGGGGAACGAGCAGTACGTC. Translated: CASRSQGNEQYV.